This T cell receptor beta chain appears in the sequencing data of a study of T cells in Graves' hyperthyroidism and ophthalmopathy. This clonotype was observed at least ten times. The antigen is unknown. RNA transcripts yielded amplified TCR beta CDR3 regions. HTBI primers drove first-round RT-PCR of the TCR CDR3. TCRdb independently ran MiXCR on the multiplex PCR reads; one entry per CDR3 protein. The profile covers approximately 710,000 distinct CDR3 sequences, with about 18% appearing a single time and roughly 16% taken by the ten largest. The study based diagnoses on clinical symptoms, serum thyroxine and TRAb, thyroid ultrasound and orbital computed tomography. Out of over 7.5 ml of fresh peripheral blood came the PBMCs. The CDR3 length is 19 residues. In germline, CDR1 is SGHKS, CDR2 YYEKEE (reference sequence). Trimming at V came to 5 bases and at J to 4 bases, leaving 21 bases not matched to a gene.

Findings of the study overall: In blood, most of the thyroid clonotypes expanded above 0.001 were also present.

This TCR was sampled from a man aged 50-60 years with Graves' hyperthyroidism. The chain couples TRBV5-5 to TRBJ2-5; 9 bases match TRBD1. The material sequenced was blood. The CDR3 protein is CASSTQNRGLLNFIETQYF. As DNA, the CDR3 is TGTGCCAGCAGTACCCAGAACAGGGGGCTACTGAACTTTATAGAGACCCAGTACTTC.